The 8 T cell receptor beta chains in this list originate from one sample, sequenced in a study of T cell responses to AZD1222 COVID-19 vaccine. Here immunoSEQ multiplex PCR was the method, and the copy in TCRdb shows in-frame clones only, minus some. The sample has about 100,000 clones, about 87% seen once; the top ten hold about 3%. Sequences were derived from peripheral blood, sampled on day 0 of AZD1222 vaccination. The origin of the receptors is an adult in good health.

This chain connects TRBV2 to TRBJ1-2; 9 bases match TRBD1. Germline loops: CDR1 SNHLY, CDR2 FYNNEI. CDR3 length: 13 amino acids. V lost 5 bases and J lost 4; bases outside the gene matches: 2. The CDR3 DNA sequence: TGTGCCAGCAGTCGGGACAGGGCCTATGGCTACACCTTC. It specifies CASSRDRAYGYTF.

This chain uses TRBV4-3 with TRBJ1-1; TRBD1 matches at 9 bases. Germline CDR1 LGHNA, CDR2 YSLEER. V shed 3 bases, J shed 3 bases, and the junction held 11 bases outside the gene matches. The CDR3 consists of 17 residues. CDR3 nucleotide sequence: TGCGCCAGCAGCCAGGACAGGGGAAAATCCTTCGACACTGAAGCTTTCTTT. It specifies CASSQDRGKSFDTEAFF.

This clone was seen only once. V gene TRBV29-1 combines with J gene TRBJ1-2; 12 bases line up with TRBD1. The V gene's germline CDR1 is SQVTM and CDR2 ANQGSEA. The CDR3 runs to 17 residues. The V and J ends lost 1 base and 2 bases, in that order; junction bases with no gene match: 8. The CDR3 is CSVEGLGDRGPNYGYTF. CDR3 DNA: TGCAGCGTTGAAGGGCTCGGGGACAGGGGGCCCAACTATGGCTACACCTTC.

The chain employs TRBV28 and TRBJ1-2, with D uncertain. The V end lost 7 bases, the J end lost 3 bases, and 15 bases lay between the germline ends. This CDR3 is 14 amino acids long. In germline, CDR1 is MDHEN, CDR2 SYDVKM. The CDR3: CASNISPAYYGYTF. The CDR3 bases are TGTGCCAGCAATATCAGCCCGGCATACTATGGCTACACCTTC.

The rearrangement links TRBV7-2 to TRBJ2-1; 7 bases agree with TRBD1. Germline V gives CDR1 SGHTA, CDR2 FQGNSA. J gave up 7 bases and V 0 bases, and 6 bases lay outside the gene matches. The CDR3 consists of 15 residues. CDR3 region: CASSLASTGVNEQFF. The CDR3 DNA is TGTGCCAGCAGCTTAGCATCAACAGGGGTAAATGAGCAGTTCTTC.

The V gene is TRBV6-5, the J gene TRBJ1-6; 7 bases match TRBD1. This CDR3 spans 16 amino acids. Germline V gene sequence: CDR1 MNHEY, CDR2 SVGAGI. The ends lost 2 bases at V and 7 bases at J; junction bases unmatched: 8. As DNA, the CDR3 is TGTGCCAGCAGTTACGGACGACAGGGTCGGAATTCACCCCTCCACTTT. Its translation is CASSYGRQGRNSPLHF.

The chain couples TRBV2 to TRBJ2-3; D is uncertain. Germline V CDR1 and CDR2: SNHLY, FYNNEI. The CDR3 is 13 amino acids. The V and J ends lost 8 bases and 0 bases respectively, with 9 bases between them. CDR3 nucleotide sequence: TGTGCCAGCTTACCCCCAAGCACAGATACGCAGTATTTT. It codes for CASLPPSTDTQYF.

V and J are TRBV15 and TRBJ1-3, with 7 bases fitting TRBD1. The V gene's germline CDR1 is LNHNV and CDR2 YYDKDF (reference sequence). The CDR3 consists of 15 residues. The V and J ends lost 2 bases and 2 bases, in that order; junction bases with no gene match: 3. The CDR3 region has the DNA TGTGCCACCAGCAGAAGGCAGGGGGCTGGAAACACCATATATTTT. Its protein product is CATSRRQGAGNTIYF.